A selection of T cell receptor beta chains follows, all from one sample in a study of long-term antiretroviral therapy in people with HIV. Assay: immunoSEQ multiplex PCR; the TCRdb copy retains only in-frame clones and omits some. The sample contains 15,000 to 20,000 clones, approximately 90% of which appear only once. The material was unsorted PBMCs, obtained 0.7 years before starting antiretroviral therapy. The source of these receptors is a man aged 50 to 59 with HIV. Each CDR3 is given without its conserved first and last residue.

v_call: TRBV29-1; cdr3_aa: SVEVGAPGQPQH
v_call: TRBV4-1; cdr3_aa: ASRRPTGLNTEAF
v_call: TRBV27; cdr3_aa: ASSTLDRGVFVYEQY
v_call: TRBV18; cdr3_aa: ASSAGDTEAF
v_call: TRBV5-1; cdr3_aa: ASSPLPGQLGNTIY
v_call: TRBV25-1; cdr3_aa: ASSAGVSGYT
v_call: TRBV28; cdr3_aa: ASSWTGSGNTIY
v_call: TRBV5-6; cdr3_aa: ASSLDPLVVYGYT
v_call: TRBV7-9; cdr3_aa: ASSFREALDEQF
v_call: TRBV5-1; cdr3_aa: ASSSGLTNTEAF
v_call: TRBV5-1; cdr3_aa: ASSFQGQGGEKLF
v_call: TRBV7-3; cdr3_aa: ASSRELQETQY
v_call: TRBV28; cdr3_aa: ASSVDRTSGPYNEQF
v_call: TRBV18; cdr3_aa: ASSPLTGRETVDTQY
v_call: TRBV6-1; cdr3_aa: ASSDTAGTGGYNEQF
v_call: TRBV18; cdr3_aa: ASSPQWVAKNIQY
v_call: TRBV7-7; cdr3_aa: ASSPGTGPYEQY
v_call: TRBV5-1; cdr3_aa: ASSLGQGNTIY
v_call: TRBV11-3; cdr3_aa: ASSASSGNTIY
v_call: TRBV7-9; cdr3_aa: ASSLFQGASYGYT
v_call: TRBV28; cdr3_aa: ASSWRGAQPQH
v_call: TRBV7-3; cdr3_aa: ASSLGGMNTEAF
v_call: TRBV15; cdr3_aa: ATSRGLGGSSLREQY
v_call: TRBV5-4; cdr3_aa: ASTPWGDYGYT
v_call: TRBV5-6; cdr3_aa: ASSLKGVVGGPREQY
v_call: TRBV27; cdr3_aa: ASSLTGTGYT
v_call: TRBV7-7; cdr3_aa: ASSLGLSSTDTQY
v_call: TRBV7-9; cdr3_aa: ASGQPITDTQY
v_call: TRBV10-1; cdr3_aa: ASSDSGQGRGGYQETQY
v_call: TRBV5-1; cdr3_aa: ASSFFQGQMNTEAF
v_call: TRBV7-4; cdr3_aa: ASSSRDRVFLCVTEAF
v_call: TRBV5-4; cdr3_aa: ASSLGLGVGNSPLH
v_call: TRBV19; cdr3_aa: ASSIEGIGRTYNEQF
v_call: TRBV5-6; cdr3_aa: ASSFGGPGEYEAF
v_call: TRBV4-2; cdr3_aa: ASSQGLAGNTGELF
v_call: TRBV5-8; cdr3_aa: ASSLVFGGGSDSTDTQY
v_call: TRBV19; cdr3_aa: ASSISGTAVYEQY
v_call: TRBV7-8; cdr3_aa: ASSTKYNEQF
v_call: TRBV5-1; cdr3_aa: ASSQQGGEKLF
v_call: TRBV6-1; cdr3_aa: ASTVQEANYGYT
v_call: TRBV7-3; cdr3_aa: ASSPGAGDYNEQF
v_call: TRBV6-6; cdr3_aa: ASSPPESSGANVLT
v_call: TRBV6-5; cdr3_aa: ASSFGGAGDEQF
v_call: TRBV9; cdr3_aa: ASSVAVAGGPWEQY
v_call: TRBV5-4; cdr3_aa: ASSLFAQGEMNYGYT
v_call: TRBV6-1; cdr3_aa: ASSGNKGVPGANVLT
v_call: TRBV6-5; cdr3_aa: ASSYDWRVTDTQY
v_call: TRBV4-3; cdr3_aa: ASSRDSLMGEQY
v_call: TRBV7-6; cdr3_aa: ASSLAGTSGEEQY
v_call: TRBV28; cdr3_aa: ASSLSQGLYGYT
v_call: TRBV5-1; cdr3_aa: ASSPLAGVLTGELF
v_call: TRBV29-1; cdr3_aa: SVSSWTGGGYT
v_call: TRBV2; cdr3_aa: ASTLPAGTSTEAF
v_call: TRBV27; cdr3_aa: ASRFGQGRSHEQY